The 4 T cell receptor beta chains given below trace back to one sample, sequenced in a study of T cells after yellow fever vaccination. From the 5' RACE reads, TCRdb called clonotypes with MiXCR, one entry per CDR3 protein. The table records hundreds of thousands of distinct CDR3 sequences, about 14% of them present only once. The starting material was PBMCs, obtained on the day of the yellow fever booster vaccination. The receptors come from a man aged 30-40 years who received the YFV17D yellow fever vaccine.

The sample holds many counts of this clonotype. The rearrangement links TRBV3-1 to TRBJ2-7, with D uncertain. The germline V and J ends were trimmed by 3 bases and 4 bases, with 4 bases remaining between them. This CDR3 has 11 amino acids. The germline V gene encodes CDR1 LGHDT and CDR2 YNNKEL (reference sequence). CDR3 residues: CASSHGYEQYF. The DNA for the CDR3 is TGTGCCAGCAGCCATGGGTACGAGCAGTACTTC.

This clonotype was observed a handful of times. DNA for the CDR3: TGTGCCAGCAGCGGGGCCGTGGGTTCCACTGAAGCTTTCTTT. Amino acids: CASSGAVGSTEAFF. J is TRBJ1-1 and V is TRBV9, with D unresolved. In germline, CDR1 is SGDLS, CDR2 YYNGEE. V dropped 3 bases and J dropped 4 bases, with 13 bases sitting between them. The CDR3 runs 14 residues.

In this sample, this clonotype turned up a few times. This chain links TRBV6-1 with TRBJ1-2; D gene ambiguous. The V and J ends lost 6 bases and 0 bases respectively, with 8 bases between them. The CDR3 has 13 residues. Germline V gives CDR1 MNHNS, CDR2 SASEGT. The CDR3 protein is CASRGNPNYGYTF. CDR3 nucleotides: TGTGCCAGCAGAGGAAACCCTAACTATGGCTACACCTTC.

This clonotype was observed a few times. The DNA of the CDR3 is TGTGCCAGCAGTGAATATATCGGGAATACGCAGTATTTT. The encoded protein is CASSEYIGNTQYF. The chain carries TRBV25-1 and TRBJ2-3, with D possibly TRBD2 on 5 matching bases. The V and J ends lost 0 bases and 7 bases respectively, with 8 bases between them. The CDR3 consists of 13 residues. Germline V CDR1 and CDR2: MGHDK, SYGVNS.